This T cell receptor beta chain stems from a study of CD8 T cells in Susac syndrome. CDR1 LNHNV and CDR2 YYDKDF come from the germline V gene (reference sequence). V lost 4 bases, J lost 6 bases, and 8 bases stayed unmatched. The CDR3 loop spans 15 amino acids. Random hexamers served to reverse transcribe roughly 0.45 to 1 ug RNA. One entry per CDR3 protein, called by TCRdb with MiXCR from the immunoSEQ multiplex PCR reads. The sample carries around 190,000 distinct CDR3 sequences, roughly 95% recorded once. This TCR was recovered from a human donor with multiple sclerosis. Sequencing was carried out using CD8+ T cells from PBMCs. This chain joins TRBV15 and TRBJ2-1, with 8 positions matching TRBD2. The CDR3 DNA reads TGTGCCACCAGCAACCCGGGACTAGAAGTCAATGAGCAGTTCTTC. It is translated as CATSNPGLEVNEQFF.